The rows below give T cell receptor beta chains drawn from one sample of a study of T cell responses to AZD1222 COVID-19 vaccine. Method: immunoSEQ multiplex PCR; TCRdb's copy keeps in-frame clones and lacks some. The sample yields roughly 250,000 clones, about 92% seen once. The sample here was peripheral blood, taken on day 0 of AZD1222 vaccination. These receptors all come from an adult in good health. Each CDR3 is given with its conserved first and last residue. The D gene is left open where the match is weak. Size values are once, few and many counts, or a class for expanded clones, and some rows have none.

D gene	clone size	J gene	V gene	CDR3 protein	CDR3 DNA
.	once	TRBJ1-1	TRBV4-3	CASSQVRTGNAFF	TGCGCCAGCAGCCAAGTTAGGACGGGGAACGCTTTCTTT
.	.	TRBJ2-3	TRBV9	CASSVATSDTQYF	TGTGCCAGCAGCGTAGCTACGTCGGATACGCAGTATTTT
TRBD2	.	TRBJ2-7	TRBV7-2	CASSLGLAGYEQYF	TGTGCCAGCAGCTTAGGACTAGCGGGCTACGAGCAGTACTTC
.	once	TRBJ2-1	TRBV10-3	CAINPGANNEQFF	TGTGCCATCAACCCAGGCGCCAACAATGAGCAGTTCTTC
TRBD2	.	TRBJ2-3	TRBV27	CASSPGLAVASTDTQYF	TGTGCCAGCAGTCCTGGACTAGCGGTAGCTAGCACAGATACGCAGTATTTT
TRBD2	.	TRBJ2-1	TRBV3-1/TRBV3-2	CASSPGTSGYNEQFF	TGTGCCAGCAGCCCCGGGACTAGCGGCTACAATGAGCAGTTCTTC
.	.	TRBJ1-1	TRBV19	CASSISRTYTEAFF	TGTGCCAGTAGTATAAGTCGGACATACACTGAAGCTTTCTTT
TRBD2	.	TRBJ2-5	TRBV5-1	CASSSPGGETQYF	TGCGCCAGCAGCTCGCCGGGGGGAGAGACCCAGTACTTC
TRBD1	.	TRBJ1-2	TRBV20-1	CSAQGVGGYTF	TGCAGTGCGCAGGGGGTAGGGGGCTACACCTTC
.	.	TRBJ2-7	TRBV5-4	CASSLIGELYEQYF	TGTGCCAGCAGCTTGATCGGCGAGCTTTACGAGCAGTACTTC
.	.	TRBJ2-1	TRBV11-3	CASSLGRVGEQFF	TGTGCCAGCAGCTTAGGTCGCGTAGGTGAGCAGTTCTTC
TRBD2	.	TRBJ2-7	TRBV5-4	CASSFSGGPIYEQYF	TGTGCCAGCAGCTTTAGCGGGGGGCCCATCTACGAGCAGTACTTC
.	.	TRBJ2-1	TRBV6-4	CASSQGTHNEQFF	TGTGCCAGCAGCCAGGGCACACACAATGAGCAGTTCTTC
.	.	TRBJ2-7	TRBV3-1/TRBV3-2	CASSQDPVATYEQYF	TGTGCCAGCAGCCAAGACCCAGTTGCCACCTACGAGCAGTACTTC
.	.	TRBJ2-7	TRBV28	CASSLGRHYEQYF	TGTGCCAGCAGTTTAGGGCGGCACTACGAGCAGTACTTC
TRBD1	once	TRBJ1-5	TRBV19	CASSRDRNQPQHF	TGTGCCAGCAGCCGGGACAGAAATCAGCCCCAGCATTTT
.	once	TRBJ2-2	TRBV2	CASSAGRGTGELFF	TGTGCCAGCAGTGCGGGGCGCGGCACCGGGGAGCTGTTTTTT
.	.	TRBJ2-3	TRBV11-3	CASSGGGGQGDTQYF	TGTGCCAGCAGCGGAGGGGGGGGGCAAGGAGATACGCAGTATTTT
TRBD2	.	TRBJ2-1	TRBV11-3	CASSLGRGRASDEQFF	TGTGCCAGCAGCTTAGGAAGAGGGAGGGCCTCGGATGAGCAGTTCTTC
.	.	TRBJ2-7	TRBV7-9	CASSLGGTSTYEQYF	TGTGCCAGCAGCTTAGGTGGGACAAGCACCTACGAGCAGTACTTC
.	.	TRBJ2-7	TRBV2	CASSGRVSSYEQYF	TGTGCCAGCAGTGGTAGGGTGAGCTCCTACGAGCAGTACTTC
.	.	TRBJ1-3	TRBV27	CASRQRDGNTIYF	TGTGCCAGCAGGCAAAGGGATGGAAACACCATATATTTT
.	few	TRBJ1-4	TRBV18	CASSPFAHGEKLFF	TGTGCCAGCTCACCATTTGCGCATGGGGAAAAACTGTTTTTT
.	.	TRBJ2-3	TRBV7-9	CASSLERSTAPDTQYF	TGTGCCAGCAGCTTAGAGAGGAGCACAGCACCAGATACGCAGTATTTT
.	.	TRBJ1-2	TRBV18	CASSQGPVGYTF	TGTGCCAGCTCTCAGGGGCCGGTTGGCTACACCTTC
TRBD1	.	TRBJ1-3	TRBV6-7	CARWDSRALGNTIYF	TGTGCCCGGTGGGACAGCAGAGCGCTTGGAAACACCATATATTTT
TRBD1	.	TRBJ2-1	TRBV24-1	CATSEQPGQGAFF	TGTGCCACCAGTGAGCAACCGGGACAGGGGGCGTTCTTC
.	.	TRBJ1-2	TRBV11-2	CASTRGVLSYGYTF	TGTGCCAGCACAAGGGGGGTTCTGTCCTATGGCTACACCTTC
.	many	TRBJ1-1	TRBV5-1	CASSLMGTGSGTEAFF	TGCGCCAGCAGCCTTATGGGGACGGGATCAGGGACTGAAGCTTTCTTT
.	.	TRBJ2-1	TRBV18	CASSPAGGVEEQFF	TGTGCCAGCTCACCCGCCGGGGGAGTGGAGGAGCAGTTCTTC
TRBD2	.	TRBJ2-2	TRBV29-1	CSGTRPRSGSSTGELFF	TGCAGCGGTACCCGGCCAAGGAGCGGGAGTAGTACCGGGGAGCTGTTTTTT
.	.	TRBJ2-7	TRBV5-1	CASSRGIEDYEQYF	TGCGCCAGCAGCCGGGGCATAGAAGACTACGAGCAGTACTTC
.	.	TRBJ2-7	TRBV23-1	CAPLHGTFSEQYF	TGCGCCCCTCTCCACGGGACCTTCTCCGAGCAGTACTTC
.	.	TRBJ2-2	TRBV30	CAWRGGAGTGELFF	TGTGCCTGGAGGGGCGGCGCGGGTACCGGGGAGCTGTTTTTT
.	.	TRBJ2-7	TRBV25-1	CASMVGDEQYF	TGTGCCAGCATGGTAGGGGACGAGCAGTACTTC
.	.	TRBJ1-1	TRBV10-1	CASSEWGSGVAFF	TGCGCCAGCAGTGAGTGGGGTAGCGGCGTAGCTTTCTTT
TRBD1	.	TRBJ1-2	TRBV5-6	CASSSKTGGSLYGYTF	TGTGCCAGCAGCTCTAAGACAGGGGGCTCCCTCTATGGCTACACCTTC
TRBD1	.	TRBJ1-6	TRBV25-1	CASSLTGQARSPLHF	TGTGCCAGCAGCTTGACCGGACAGGCGCGTTCACCCCTCCACTTT
.	.	TRBJ1-2	TRBV4-1	CASSQDRAGYGYTF	TGCGCCAGCAGCCAAGATCGGGCAGGTTATGGCTACACCTTC
TRBD1	once	TRBJ1-5	TRBV19	CASSTDRAPNQPQHF	TGTGCCAGTAGTACGGACAGGGCTCCCAATCAGCCCCAGCATTTT
TRBD1	.	TRBJ1-5	TRBV12-3/TRBV12-4	CASSLTGNQPQHF	TGTGCCAGCAGCTTGACAGGGAATCAGCCCCAGCATTTT
.	.	TRBJ1-5	TRBV2	CASSSLGAGNQPQHF	TGTGCCAGCAGTTCCCTAGGGGCTGGCAATCAGCCCCAGCATTTT
.	.	TRBJ2-1	TRBV28	CASSLRDPVKNEQFF	TGTGCCAGCAGTTTAAGGGACCCTGTGAAGAATGAGCAGTTCTTC
TRBD1	.	TRBJ1-5	TRBV28	CASRQGAAAQHF	TGTGCCAGCAGGCAGGGGGCGGCGGCCCAGCATTTT